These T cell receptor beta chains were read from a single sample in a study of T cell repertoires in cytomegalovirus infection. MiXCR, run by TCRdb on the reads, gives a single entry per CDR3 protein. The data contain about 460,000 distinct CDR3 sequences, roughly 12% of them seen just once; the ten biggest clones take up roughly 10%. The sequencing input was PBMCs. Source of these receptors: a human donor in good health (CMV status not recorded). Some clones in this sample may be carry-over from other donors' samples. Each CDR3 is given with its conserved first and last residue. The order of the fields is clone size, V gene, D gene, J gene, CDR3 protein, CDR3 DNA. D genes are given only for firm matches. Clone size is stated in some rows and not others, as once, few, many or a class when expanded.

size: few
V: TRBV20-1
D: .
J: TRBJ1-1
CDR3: CRAGQNTEAFF
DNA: TGCAGAGCGGGACAGAACACTGAAGCTTTCTTT

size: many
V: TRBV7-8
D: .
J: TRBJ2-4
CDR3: CASSLARAKNIQYF
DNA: TGTGCCAGCAGCTTGGCAAGAGCCAAAAACATTCAGTACTTC

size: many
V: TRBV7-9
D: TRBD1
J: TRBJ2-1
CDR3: CASSQTRTGDYYNEQFF
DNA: TGTGCCAGCAGTCAAACACGGACAGGGGACTACTACAATGAGCAGTTCTTC

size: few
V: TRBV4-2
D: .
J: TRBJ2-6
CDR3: CASSPGLLAGANVLTF
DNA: TGTGCCAGCAGCCCTGGATTGCTAGCTGGGGCCAACGTCCTGACTTTC

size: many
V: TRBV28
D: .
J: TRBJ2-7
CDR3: CATAQGDYEQYF
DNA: TGTGCTACCGCCCAAGGGGACTACGAGCAGTACTTC

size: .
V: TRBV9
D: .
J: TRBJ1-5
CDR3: CASSQEGEFNQPQHF
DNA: TGTGCCAGCAGCCAGGAGGGGGAGTTCAATCAGCCCCAGCATTTT

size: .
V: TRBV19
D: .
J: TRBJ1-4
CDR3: CASSIVREANEKLFF
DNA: TGTGCCAGTAGTATCGTCAGGGAGGCGAATGAAAAACTGTTTTTT

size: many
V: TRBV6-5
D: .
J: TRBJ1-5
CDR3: CASSYSSRQPQHF
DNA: TGTGCCAGCAGTTACTCCTCCCGACAGCCCCAGCATTTT

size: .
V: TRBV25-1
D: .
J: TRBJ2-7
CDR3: CASSGYYEQYF
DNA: TGTGCCAGCAGTGGTTACTACGAGCAGTACTTC

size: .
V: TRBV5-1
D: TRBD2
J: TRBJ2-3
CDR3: CASMVLAGEGIDTQYF
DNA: TGCGCCAGCATGGTTTTAGCGGGAGAGGGCATTGATACGCAGTATTTT

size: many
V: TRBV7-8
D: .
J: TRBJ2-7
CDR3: CASSFGQSYEQYF
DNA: TGTGCCAGCAGCTTTGGACAGTCCTACGAGCAGTACTTC

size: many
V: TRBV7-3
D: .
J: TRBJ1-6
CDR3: CASSLSAGNNSPLHF
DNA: TGTGCCAGCAGCTTATCGGCAGGGAATAATTCACCCCTCCACTTT

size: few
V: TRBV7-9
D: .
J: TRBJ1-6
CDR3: CASSRTGTYNSPLHF
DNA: TGTGCCAGCAGCCGTACAGGGACCTATAATTCACCCCTCCACTTT

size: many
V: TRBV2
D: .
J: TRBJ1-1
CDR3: CASNHGRNTEAFF
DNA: TGTGCCAGCAACCATGGGAGGAACACTGAAGCTTTCTTT

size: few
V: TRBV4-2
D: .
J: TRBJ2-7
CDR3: CASSQEGAGTRSLYEQYF
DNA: TGTGCCAGCAGCCAAGAAGGGGCCGGGACCCGTTCCCTCTACGAGCAGTACTTC